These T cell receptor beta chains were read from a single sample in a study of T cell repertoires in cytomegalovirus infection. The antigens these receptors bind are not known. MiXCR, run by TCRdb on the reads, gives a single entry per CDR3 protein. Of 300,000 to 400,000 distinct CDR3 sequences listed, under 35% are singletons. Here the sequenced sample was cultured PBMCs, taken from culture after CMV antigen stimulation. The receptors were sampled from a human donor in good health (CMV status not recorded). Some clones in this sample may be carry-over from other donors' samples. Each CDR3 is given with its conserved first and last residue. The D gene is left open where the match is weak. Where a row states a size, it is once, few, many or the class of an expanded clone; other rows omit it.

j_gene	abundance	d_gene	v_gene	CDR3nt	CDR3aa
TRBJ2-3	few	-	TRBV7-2	TGTGCCAGCAGCTTACAGGCGCCAGGCACAGATACGCAGTATTTT	CASSLQAPGTDTQYF
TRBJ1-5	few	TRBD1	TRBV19	TGTGCCAGTAGTGGGACAGCCCCGAATCAGCCCCAGCATTTT	CASSGTAPNQPQHF
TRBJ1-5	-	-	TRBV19	TGTGCCAGCAGGAGTCTAGGCAATCAGCCCCAGCATTTT	CASRSLGNQPQHF
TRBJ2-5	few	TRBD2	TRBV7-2	TGTGCCAGCAGCCCCGGGCGAGGAGCGGGGCAAGAGACCCAGTACTTC	CASSPGRGAGQETQYF
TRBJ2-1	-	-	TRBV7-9	TGTGCCAGCAGCCCCCGAGGGGGGATGAGTGAGCAGTTCTTC	CASSPRGGMSEQFF
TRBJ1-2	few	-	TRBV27	TGTGCCAGCAGTTTCGGGGGGTCGGAAGGCTACACCTTC	CASSFGGSEGYTF
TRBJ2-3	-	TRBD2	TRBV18	TGTGCCAGCTCACCATCGACTAGCGGTACGCAGTATTTT	CASSPSTSGTQYF
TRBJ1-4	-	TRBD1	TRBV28	TGTGCCAGCAGTCCCCCGGCAGGGGGCGGGTCTAATGAAAAACTGTTTTTT	CASSPPAGGGSNEKLFF
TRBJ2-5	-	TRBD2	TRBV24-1	TGTGCCACCAGTGATTCCGGACTAGCGGGGAGGCAAGAGACCCAGTACTTC	CATSDSGLAGRQETQYF
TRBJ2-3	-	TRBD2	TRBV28	TGTGCCAGCAGTTTGCCGGGGACTAGCGGAAACCTAAGCACAGATACGCAGTATTTT	CASSLPGTSGNLSTDTQYF
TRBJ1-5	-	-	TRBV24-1	TGTGCCACCAGTGATTCAGCGGACAGCAATCAGCCCCAGCATTTT	CATSDSADSNQPQHF
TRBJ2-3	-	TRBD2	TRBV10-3	TGTGCCATCAGATTGGACGGGAGGGCAAGCACAGATACGCAGTATTTT	CAIRLDGRASTDTQYF
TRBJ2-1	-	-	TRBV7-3	TGTGCCAGCAGCCCCCATGGGGGCAGGCAGTTCTTC	CASSPHGGRQFF
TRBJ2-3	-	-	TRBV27	TGTGCCAGCAGTTGGACGGCTAGCACAGATACGCAGTATTTT	CASSWTASTDTQYF
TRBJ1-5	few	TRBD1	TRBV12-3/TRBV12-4	TGTGCCAGCAGTTTAGGCGACAGGGGGCTAAGGCCGCATTTT	CASSLGDRGLRPHF
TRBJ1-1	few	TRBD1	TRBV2	TGTGCCAGCGGGACAGGGGGCTTGAGGACTGAAGCTTTCTTT	CASGTGGLRTEAFF
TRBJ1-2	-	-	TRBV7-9	TGTGCCAGCAGCTTAGTGGCAGCCGCCGGCTATGGCTACACCTTC	CASSLVAAAGYGYTF
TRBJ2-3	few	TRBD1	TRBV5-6	TGTGCCAGCAGCCGGGACAGGGGAAGCACAGATACGCAGTATTTT	CASSRDRGSTDTQYF
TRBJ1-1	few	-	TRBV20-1	TGCAGTGCTAGAAAGGTGGGCTTCAGAGATACGAACACTGAAGCTTTCTTT	CSARKVGFRDTNTEAFF
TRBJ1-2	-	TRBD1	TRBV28	TGTGCCAGCAGCACCTTTACTACAGGGGGAGGGTATGGCTACACCTTC	CASSTFTTGGGYGYTF
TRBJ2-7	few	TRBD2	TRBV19	TGTGCCAGTAGTGCTTCCGGGACTAGCGGCCAAAGCTACGAGCAGTACTTC	CASSASGTSGQSYEQYF
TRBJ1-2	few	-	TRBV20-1	TGCAGTGCTAGAGATCTGAGCAGGGTGGGCTATGGCTACACCTTC	CSARDLSRVGYGYTF
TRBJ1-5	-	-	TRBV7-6	TGTGCCAGCAGCCTCCGGCCTCCTGCTAGCAATCAGCCCCAGCATTTT	CASSLRPPASNQPQHF
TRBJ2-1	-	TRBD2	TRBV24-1	TGTGCCACCAGTGATTTGCGGACTAGCGGGATGGGTGAGCAGTTCTTC	CATSDLRTSGMGEQFF
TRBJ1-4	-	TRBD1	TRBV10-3	TGTGCCATCAGCGCAGGGACAGGGGGCGCACTCAAGACTAATGAAAAACTGTTTTTT	CAISAGTGGALKTNEKLFF
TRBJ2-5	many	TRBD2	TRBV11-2	TGTGCCAGCAGCTTAGGCGGGGGACTAGCGTCTCAAGAGACCCAGTACTTC	CASSLGGGLASQETQYF
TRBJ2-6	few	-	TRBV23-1	TGCGCCAGCGGGCCACACGGCTCTGGGGCCAACGTCCTGACTTTC	CASGPHGSGANVLTF
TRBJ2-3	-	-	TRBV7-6	TGTGCCAGCAGCTTAGCGAACGGAGATACGCAGTATTTT	CASSLANGDTQYF
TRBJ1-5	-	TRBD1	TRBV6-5	TGTGCCAGCAGCCCCGGGACAGCTCTTAATCAGCCCCAGCATTTT	CASSPGTALNQPQHF
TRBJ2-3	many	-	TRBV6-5	TGTGCCAGCAGTTACTCGGTGGGGGCTAGCACAGATACGCAGTATTTT	CASSYSVGASTDTQYF
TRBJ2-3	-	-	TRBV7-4	TGTGCCAGCAGCTTGGGCCGAGCCCAAGATACGCAGTATTTT	CASSLGRAQDTQYF
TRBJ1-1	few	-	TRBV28	TGTGCCAGCAGTCTCGGAGGGGCTGAAGCTTTCTTT	CASSLGGAEAFF
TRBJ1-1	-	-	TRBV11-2	TGTGCCAGCAGCCGTTGGGATCGAGTGAACACTGAAGCTTTCTTT	CASSRWDRVNTEAFF
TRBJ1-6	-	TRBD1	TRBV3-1	TGTGCCAGCAGCCAAGCCTTCCCAGGGGGCGGGAATAATTCACCCCTCCACTTT	CASSQAFPGGGNNSPLHF
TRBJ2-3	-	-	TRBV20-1	TGCAGTGCAAGAGAAGGGCTTGATACGCAGTATTTT	CSAREGLDTQYF
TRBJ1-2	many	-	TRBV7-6	TGTGCCAGCAGCCCGGGGTGGGGGGCGCCCTACTATGGCTACACCTTC	CASSPGWGAPYYGYTF
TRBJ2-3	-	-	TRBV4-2	TGTGCCAGCAGCCAGAATAGCGGAGATACGCAGTATTTT	CASSQNSGDTQYF
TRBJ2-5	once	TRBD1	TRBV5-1	TGCGCCAGCAGCCCACAGGGGTCGGACGAGACCCAGTACTTC	CASSPQGSDETQYF
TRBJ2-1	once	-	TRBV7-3	TGTGCCAGCAGGCTCATGTCCGGGAATGAGCAGTTCTTC	CASRLMSGNEQFF
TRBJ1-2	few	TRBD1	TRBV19	TGTGCCAGTAGTCCTCCCCTCCTGGACAGGGGTGGAGGCTACACCTTC	CASSPPLLDRGGGYTF
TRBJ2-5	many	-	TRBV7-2	TGTGCCAGCAGCCCGCGGACAAGCCAAGAGACCCAGTACTTC	CASSPRTSQETQYF
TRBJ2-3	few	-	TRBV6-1	TGTGCCAGCAGGCCGATGGGAGAGGGCGGCACAGATACGCAGTATTTT	CASRPMGEGGTDTQYF
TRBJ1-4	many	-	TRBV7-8	TGTGCCAGCAGCTTTAACCCCACAACTAATGAAAAACTGTTTTTT	CASSFNPTTNEKLFF
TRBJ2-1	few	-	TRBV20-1	TGCAGTGCTAGATCGGCAGGGGGGTACAATGAGCAGTTCTTC	CSARSAGGYNEQFF
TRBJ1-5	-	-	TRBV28	TGTGCCAGCAGTTTATCTAACGAACTAACACTGGTGTACGGTCAGCCCCAGCATTTT	CASSLSNELTLVYGQPQHF
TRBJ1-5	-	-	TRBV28	TGTGCCAGCAGTTCGTTGGTGAGGGGCAGGGGGCCCCAGCATTTT	CASSSLVRGRGPQHF
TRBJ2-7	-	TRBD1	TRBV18	TGTGCCAGCTCTTGGACAGGCCTACGACTAAACTACGAGCAGTACTTC	CASSWTGLRLNYEQYF
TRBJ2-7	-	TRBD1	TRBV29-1	TGCAGCGTCCGACAGGGTCTTTACGAGCAGTACTTC	CSVRQGLYEQYF
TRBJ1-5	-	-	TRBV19	TGTGCCAGTAGTCAAGGGACAAGACTTAATCAGCCCCAGCATTTT	CASSQGTRLNQPQHF
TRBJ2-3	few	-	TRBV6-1	TGTGCCAGCAGTCGGGACTTCCACGGAGATACGCAGTATTTT	CASSRDFHGDTQYF
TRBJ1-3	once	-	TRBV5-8	TGTACCAGCAGCTCCCGGGGGGAGTCTGGAAACACCATATATTTT	CTSSSRGESGNTIYF
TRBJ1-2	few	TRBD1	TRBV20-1	TGCAGTGCTCGAGGGGGCGCGACGGGTGGCTACACCTTC	CSARGGATGGYTF
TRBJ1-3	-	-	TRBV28	TGTGCCAGCAGTTTATGGCAGGGTGGAGCTTCTGGAAACACCATATATTTT	CASSLWQGGASGNTIYF